Listed below are T cell receptor beta chains from one sample, sequenced in a study of shared clonotypes between healthy human individuals. Sequenced by immunoSEQ multiplex PCR; TCRdb stores in-frame clones only, minus some. The repertoire holds 550,000 to 600,000 clones, with roughly 98% as singletons. The sample comprised naive CD8+ T cells sorted from blood. Receptors originate from a man aged 30 to 39 in good health. Both conserved end residues are part of each CDR3. The order of the fields is CDR3 protein, V gene, J gene.

CDR3aa: CASSRTGADTQYF; v_gene: TRBV6-5; j_gene: TRBJ2-3
CDR3aa: CASSEVPAGEQYF; v_gene: TRBV2; j_gene: TRBJ2-7
CDR3aa: CAISESGVSNQPQHF; v_gene: TRBV10-3; j_gene: TRBJ1-5
CDR3aa: CASSWDGDVTSSYNEQFF; v_gene: TRBV5-4; j_gene: TRBJ2-1
CDR3aa: CASSPLGTEAFF; v_gene: TRBV7-6; j_gene: TRBJ1-1
CDR3aa: CASSGTSGSRNEQFF; v_gene: TRBV6-4; j_gene: TRBJ2-1
CDR3aa: CASWDNTEAFF; v_gene: TRBV27; j_gene: TRBJ1-1
CDR3aa: CASSTTEAGELFF; v_gene: TRBV18; j_gene: TRBJ2-2
CDR3aa: CASPGLASEGAYNEQFF; v_gene: TRBV2; j_gene: TRBJ2-1
CDR3aa: CASSLGRGRSDTQYF; v_gene: TRBV5-1; j_gene: TRBJ2-3
CDR3aa: CASSPRDRVTDTQYF; v_gene: TRBV27; j_gene: TRBJ2-3
CDR3aa: CASGPHQPQHF; v_gene: TRBV27; j_gene: TRBJ1-5
CDR3aa: CATSRGTSLGTEAFF; v_gene: TRBV15; j_gene: TRBJ1-1
CDR3aa: CASSVVPGTSGSTDTQYF; v_gene: TRBV9; j_gene: TRBJ2-3
CDR3aa: CASSSSQGDTEAFF; v_gene: TRBV7-6; j_gene: TRBJ1-1
CDR3aa: CAWSVPGAWRQPQHF; v_gene: TRBV30; j_gene: TRBJ1-5
CDR3aa: CASSIGPGVEQYF; v_gene: TRBV19; j_gene: TRBJ2-7
CDR3aa: CASRADSYSYEQYF; v_gene: TRBV7-9; j_gene: TRBJ2-7
CDR3aa: CASGDSGGANVLTF; v_gene: TRBV25-1; j_gene: TRBJ2-6
CDR3aa: CASSPTENTEAFF; v_gene: TRBV11-3; j_gene: TRBJ1-1
CDR3aa: CASRESGSKETQYF; v_gene: TRBV19; j_gene: TRBJ2-5
CDR3aa: CASSFGGAEWYSSYEQYF; v_gene: TRBV7-2; j_gene: TRBJ2-7
CDR3aa: CASSALLAGSVFSYNEQFF; v_gene: TRBV5-6; j_gene: TRBJ2-1
CDR3aa: CASSLNGEFYGYTF; v_gene: TRBV27; j_gene: TRBJ1-2
CDR3aa: CASSPSWGNGYTF; v_gene: TRBV7-6; j_gene: TRBJ1-2
CDR3aa: CASSPPRVGTEAFF; v_gene: TRBV18; j_gene: TRBJ1-1
CDR3aa: CASSLTRRGRQDTQYF; v_gene: TRBV7-3; j_gene: TRBJ2-3
CDR3aa: CASSSWMVETQYF; v_gene: TRBV7-2; j_gene: TRBJ2-5
CDR3aa: CASSPDSSTEAFF; v_gene: TRBV5-5; j_gene: TRBJ1-1
CDR3aa: CASSLGGGGEQYF; v_gene: TRBV11-2; j_gene: TRBJ2-7
CDR3aa: CASSLEGNTEAFF; v_gene: TRBV7-9; j_gene: TRBJ1-1
CDR3aa: CATSRDGGGELFF; v_gene: TRBV15; j_gene: TRBJ2-2
CDR3aa: CASSQERTFARYGYTF; v_gene: TRBV4-1; j_gene: TRBJ1-2
CDR3aa: CATSRDSGELFF; v_gene: TRBV15; j_gene: TRBJ2-2
CDR3aa: CASSVLAGGSSYNEQFF; v_gene: TRBV9; j_gene: TRBJ2-1
CDR3aa: CASSYRGEGYEQYF; v_gene: TRBV2; j_gene: TRBJ2-7
CDR3aa: CASSFLPGLISYNEQFF; v_gene: TRBV7-9; j_gene: TRBJ2-1
CDR3aa: CASSPPAGTDYEQYF; v_gene: TRBV18; j_gene: TRBJ2-7
CDR3aa: CASSPGLRGAFF; v_gene: TRBV7-9; j_gene: TRBJ1-1
CDR3aa: CASSLRIGEVYEQYF; v_gene: TRBV11-2; j_gene: TRBJ2-7
CDR3aa: CASSLRGGADTQYF; v_gene: TRBV7-3; j_gene: TRBJ2-3
CDR3aa: CASNSRSIGNQPQHF; v_gene: TRBV28; j_gene: TRBJ1-5
CDR3aa: CASSPSLYGYGYTF; v_gene: TRBV16; j_gene: TRBJ1-2
CDR3aa: CASSVLGPEAFF; v_gene: TRBV6-1; j_gene: TRBJ1-1